Listed here are 10 T cell receptor beta chains from one sample, sequenced in a study of siplizumab effects on memory and regulatory T cells. Sequenced by immunoSEQ multiplex PCR; TCRdb stores in-frame clones only, minus some. The sample has 50,000 or so clones, approximately 97% seen once; the top ten hold under 0.7%. Sequenced input: naive CD4+ T cells sorted from blood. Source of these receptors: a human donor in good health.

The V gene is TRBV7-3, the J gene TRBJ2-2; D is unclear. V lost 2 bases, J lost 5 bases, and 9 bases lay in between. The CDR3 runs to 14 residues. Germline V gene lookup returns CDR1 SGHTA and CDR2 FQGTGA. The CDR3 sequence is CASSLGGVTGELFF. The CDR3 DNA reads as TGTGCCAGCAGCTTAGGTGGGGTGACCGGGGAGCTGTTTTTT.

J is TRBJ2-7 and V is TRBV6-5, with 9 nucleotides matching TRBD1. Looked up from germline, CDR1 is MNHEY and CDR2 is SVGAGI. The CDR3 is 14 residues long. The ends lost 5 bases at V and 5 bases at J; junction bases unmatched: 7. In DNA form, the CDR3 reads TGTGCCAGCAGTGGTGGGACAGGGAGCAACGAGCAGTACTTC. Translating gives CASSGGTGSNEQYF.

The chain employs TRBV6-4 and TRBJ2-3; 7 bases agree with TRBD1. Germline V CDR1 and CDR2: MRHNA, SNTAGT. The CDR3 consists of 14 residues. V dropped 6 bases and J dropped 3; count of bases not matched to a gene: 6. The CDR3 DNA follows: TGTGCCAGCAGGAGACAGGGTTGGACAGATACGCAGTATTTT. It is translated as CASRRQGWTDTQYF.

The J gene is TRBJ2-7, the V gene TRBV12-2; the D call in the table, TRBD2, was not verified against the DNA. TRBV12-2 is an annotated pseudogene. This CDR3 has 16 residues. CDR3 bases: TGTGCAAGTCGCTTAGAGGGACTAGCGGACACCTACGAGCAGTACTTC. This encodes CASRLEGLADTYEQYF.

The chain links TRBV29-1 to TRBJ2-4; no clear D. This CDR3 has 12 residues. Between the trimmed V and J ends, which lost 4 bases and 7 bases, there was a span of 11 bases. CDR1 SQVTM and CDR2 ANQGSEA come from the germline V gene. CDR3 in amino acids: CSVVSDENIQYF. Written as DNA, the CDR3 is TGCAGCGTTGTTTCAGATGAGAACATTCAGTACTTC.

The chain joins TRBV28 to TRBJ1-4; D gene unclear. This CDR3 is 15 amino acids long. In germline, CDR1 is MDHEN, CDR2 SYDVKM. Between the trimmed V and J ends, which lost 3 bases and 0 bases, there was a span of 8 bases. The CDR3 bases are TGTGCCAGCAGTTTTCGGGGAACAACTAATGAAAAACTGTTTTTT. The encoded protein is CASSFRGTTNEKLFF.

The rearrangement joins TRBV30 to TRBJ2-1; 7 bases fit TRBD1. Germline V gene sequence: CDR1 GTSNPN, CDR2 SVGIG (reference sequence). The trim removed 0 bases at V and 6 bases at J, leaving 5 bases unmatched. This CDR3 contains 14 residues. The CDR3 loop is CAWSVKGAINEQFF. The CDR3, as DNA: TGTGCCTGGAGTGTAAAGGGGGCTATCAATGAGCAGTTCTTC.

V gene TRBV10-3 combines with J gene TRBJ2-7, with a tentative D call TRBD2 (6 bases). Germline values: CDR1 ENHRY, CDR2 SYGVKD. The CDR3 is 16 residues long. Between the trimmed V and J ends, which lost 6 bases and 2 bases, there was a span of 20 bases. The chain's CDR3 is CAIREEPGGSPYEQYF. CDR3 coding DNA: TGTGCCATCAGGGAGGAACCCGGAGGGAGTCCCTACGAGCAGTACTTC.

The V gene is TRBV4-2, the J gene TRBJ2-1, with 9 bases that match TRBD2. Germline trimming cut 5 bases from V and 7 bases from J; bases unmatched to any gene: 15. The CDR3 length is 17 residues. CDR1 is LGHNA, CDR2 YNFKEQ, per germline. The CDR3 reads CASSEGLAVDFRNEQFF. Here the CDR3 DNA reads TGTGCCAGCAGCGAGGGACTAGCTGTTGATTTTCGGAATGAGCAGTTCTTC.

V is TRBV29-1 and J is TRBJ2-1; 9 bases match TRBD2. In germline, CDR1 is SQVTM, CDR2 ANQGSEA. CDR3 size: 18 residues. With V trimmed by 1 base and J by 4 bases, 14 bases remained unmatched. The CDR3 DNA is TGCAGCGTTGAAGTGGGGTTACGGGGCCTAGCGGGGTACAATGAGCAGTTCTTC. Translated: CSVEVGLRGLAGYNEQFF.